This T cell receptor (beta chain) was observed in a study of cytomegalovirus exposure and HLA in healthy donors. Comment on this clone: At one boundary the junction diverges from the germline segment, which might be a read error.

Primers for the PCR totalled 60 Vbeta and 13 Jbeta. Measured with immunoSEQ multiplex PCR; TCRdb has only the in-frame clones, and not every one. The sample lists around 88,000 clones, more than 60% occurring once. Germline V gene lookup returns CDR1 DFQATT and CDR2 SNEGSKA (reference sequence). This CDR3 spans 10 amino acids. The sequence came from a middle-aged man in good health and CMV-seropositive. Sequencing was performed on PBMCs. This chain joins TRBV20-1 and TRBJ1-4; D may be TRBD1 (5 bases). CDR3 DNA sequence: TGCAGTGCTAGTAGAGACAGCGAACTTTTT. Translating it yields CSASRDSELF.